Below are 9 T cell receptor beta chains sequenced from a single sample in a study of early T cells in non-severe SARS-CoV-2 infection. TCRdb independently ran MiXCR on the 5' RACE reads; one entry per CDR3 protein. Of just over 70,000 distinct CDR3 sequences listed, around 12% are singletons. The sequenced sample consisted of whole blood. These receptors were collected from an adult who was a healthcare worker with PCR-confirmed SARS-CoV-2 infection or an uninfected control (not recorded which).

The rearrangement links TRBV7-2 to TRBJ1-5, with D uncertain. The V and J ends lost 2 bases and 5 bases respectively, with 7 bases between them. Per the germline V gene, CDR1 is SGHTA and CDR2 is FQGNSA. This CDR3 region has 13 residues. CDR3 residues: CASSLHIDQPQHF. The CDR3 coding sequence is TGTGCCAGCAGCTTACATATAGATCAGCCCCAGCATTTT.

This clonotype was observed at least ten times. The chain employs TRBV29-1 and TRBJ1-2, with D perhaps TRBD1 (6 bases). Germline V CDR1 and CDR2: SQVTM, ANQGSEA. Trimming shortened V by 3 bases and J by 2 bases, and 13 bases separated the two germline ends. The CDR3 contains 14 residues. CDR3 protein: CSVDSGEVNYGYTF. Written as DNA, the CDR3 is TGCAGCGTTGATTCAGGGGAGGTAAACTATGGCTACACCTTC.

This clonotype was seen repeatedly, ten times or more. The chain recombines TRBV7-9 with TRBJ2-7; TRBD1 might be the D (5 bases). V gave up 5 bases and J gave up 0 bases, with 14 bases separating them. CDR3 size: 15 residues. Germline values: CDR1 SEHNR, CDR2 FQNEAQ (reference sequence). In nucleotides, the CDR3 is TGTGCCAGCAGCCAGAGACAGCAGTCCTCCTACGAGCAGTACTTC. This sequence encodes CASSQRQQSSYEQYF.

This clonotype was picked up many times. The gene calls are TRBV6-4 and TRBJ1-5, with D perhaps TRBD1 (5 bases). Germline values: CDR1 MRHNA, CDR2 SNTAGT. This CDR3 spans 11 amino acids. The CDR3 bases are TGTGCAAGCGGGGGATATCAGCCCCAGCATTTT. Translation gives CASGGYQPQHF.

This clonotype was observed at least ten times. The V and J genes are TRBV6-5 and TRBJ1-5; the D is unclear. Trimming pared 6 bases from V and 6 bases from J, leaving 9 bases between. The CDR3 spans 12 residues. Germline V CDR1 and CDR2: MNHEY, SVGAGI. The CDR3 spells CASRRHFQPQHF. CDR3 in DNA: TGTGCCAGCAGAAGACATTTTCAGCCCCAGCATTTT.

There are many counts of this clonotype. The chain joins TRBV19 to TRBJ2-1; maybe TRBD2 (6 bases). Germline-derived CDR1 and CDR2 are LNHDA and SQIVND (reference sequence). V lost 9 bases and J 0 bases, leaving 12 bases between the germline ends. This CDR3 comprises 14 residues. The CDR3 bases are TGTGCCAGCACATCGCGGGGCTCCTACAATGAGCAGTTCTTC. This gives the protein CASTSRGSYNEQFF.

The count of this clonotype is one. The chain carries TRBV12-3 or TRBV12-4 and TRBJ2-7; perhaps TRBD2 as D (6 bases). The CDR3 extends over 12 amino acids. V was shortened by 6 bases and J by 6 bases, with 12 bases between the two germline ends. CDR3 region: CASRSVGGEQYF. CDR3 nucleotides: TGTGCCAGCAGGTCGGTGGGAGGCGAGCAGTACTTC.

This rearrangement joins TRBV9 to TRBJ2-7; the D is unclear. Germline V CDR1 and CDR2: SGDLS, YYNGEE. CDR3 size: 12 residues. V was pared by 0 bases and J by 5 bases, with 6 bases between. This CDR3 is CASSVADNEQYF. DNA of the CDR3: TGTGCCAGCAGCGTAGCTGATAACGAGCAGTACTTC.

This clonotype was counted at least ten times. V and J are TRBV7-2 and TRBJ1-1, with D uncertain. Trimming took off 0 bases at V and 1 base at J, with 15 bases between the two ends. The germline CDR1 and CDR2 sequences are SGHTA and FQGNSA. CDR3 size: 17 residues. In DNA form, the CDR3 reads TGTGCCAGCAGCTTAGCACCTGGATCCCTAGGGAACACTGAAGCTTTCTTT. It encodes CASSLAPGSLGNTEAFF.